This T cell receptor beta chain was sequenced in a study of response to subunit inactivated influenza vaccine. From the RT-PCR reads, TCRdb called clonotypes with MiXCR, one entry per CDR3 protein. The sample holds 400,000 to 550,000 distinct CDR3 sequences, 25% seen once. The source is a man aged 50-60 years who received an inactivated influenza vaccine. The material sequenced was CD4+ T cells sorted from PBMCs, taken 4 to 6 days after vaccination.

The CDR3 nucleotides are TGTGCCAGCAGCTTATGGGAAGAAACTGAAGCTTTCTTT. Encoded protein: CASSLWEETEAFF. The chain joins TRBV7-6 to TRBJ1-1; D unresolved. In germline, CDR1 is SGHVS, CDR2 FNYEAQ. There are 13 residues in the CDR3. Trimming pared 2 bases from V and 5 bases from J, leaving 9 bases between.